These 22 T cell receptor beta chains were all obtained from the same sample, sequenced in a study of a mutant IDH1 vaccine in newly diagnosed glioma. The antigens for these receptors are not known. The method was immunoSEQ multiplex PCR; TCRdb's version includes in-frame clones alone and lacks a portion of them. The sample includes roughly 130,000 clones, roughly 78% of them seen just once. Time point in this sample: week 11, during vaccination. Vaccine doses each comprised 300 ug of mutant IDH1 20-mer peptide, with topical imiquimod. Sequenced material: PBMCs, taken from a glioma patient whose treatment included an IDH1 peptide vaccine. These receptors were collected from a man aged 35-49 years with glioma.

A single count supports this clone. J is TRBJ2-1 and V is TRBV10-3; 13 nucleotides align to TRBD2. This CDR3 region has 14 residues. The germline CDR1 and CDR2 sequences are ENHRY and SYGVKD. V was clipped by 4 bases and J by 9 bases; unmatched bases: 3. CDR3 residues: CAISGLAGGGEQFF. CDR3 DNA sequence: TGTGCCATCAGTGGACTAGCGGGAGGTGGTGAGCAGTTCTTC.

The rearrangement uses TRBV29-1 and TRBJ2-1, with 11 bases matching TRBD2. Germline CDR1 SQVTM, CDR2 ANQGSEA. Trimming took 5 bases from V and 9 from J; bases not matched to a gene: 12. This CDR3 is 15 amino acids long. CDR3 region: CSVRGLSGGAVEQFF. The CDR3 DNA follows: TGCAGCGTTCGAGGCCTTAGCGGGGGGGCCGTTGAGCAGTTCTTC.

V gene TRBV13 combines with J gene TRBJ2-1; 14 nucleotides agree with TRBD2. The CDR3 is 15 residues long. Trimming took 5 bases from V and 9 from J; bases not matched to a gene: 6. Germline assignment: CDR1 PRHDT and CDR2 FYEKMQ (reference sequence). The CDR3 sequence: CASSPRTSGRSEQFF. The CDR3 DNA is TGTGCCAGCAGCCCGCGGACTAGCGGGAGGAGTGAGCAGTTCTTC.

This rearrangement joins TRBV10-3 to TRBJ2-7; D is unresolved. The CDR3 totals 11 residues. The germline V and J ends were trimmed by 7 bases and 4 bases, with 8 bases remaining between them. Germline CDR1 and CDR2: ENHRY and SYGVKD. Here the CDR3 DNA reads TGTGCCATCAAGGGCCGATACGAGCAGTACTTC. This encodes CAIKGRYEQYF.

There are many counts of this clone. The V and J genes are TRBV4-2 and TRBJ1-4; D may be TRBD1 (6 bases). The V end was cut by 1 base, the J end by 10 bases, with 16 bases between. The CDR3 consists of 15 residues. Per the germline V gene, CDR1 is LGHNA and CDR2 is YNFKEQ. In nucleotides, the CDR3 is TGTGCCAGCAGCCAAGGGGGGCGGGTTGAAGGAAAACTGTTTTTT. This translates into CASSQGGRVEGKLFF.

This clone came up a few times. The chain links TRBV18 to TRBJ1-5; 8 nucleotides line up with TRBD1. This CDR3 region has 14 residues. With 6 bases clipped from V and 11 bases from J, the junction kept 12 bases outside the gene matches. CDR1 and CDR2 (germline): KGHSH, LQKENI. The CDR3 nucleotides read TGTGCCAGCTCGTACACAGGGGGGATAAAGTCCCAGCATTTT. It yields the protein CASSYTGGIKSQHF.

The CDR3 is CASSRTVYYGYTF. DNA for the CDR3: TGTGCCAGCAGCCGGACGGTGTACTATGGCTACACCTTC. This chain uses TRBV7-2 with TRBJ1-2; D remains ambiguous. This CDR3 has 13 residues. In germline, CDR1 is SGHTA, CDR2 FQGNSA. The V and J ends lost 5 bases and 3 bases respectively, with 10 bases between them.

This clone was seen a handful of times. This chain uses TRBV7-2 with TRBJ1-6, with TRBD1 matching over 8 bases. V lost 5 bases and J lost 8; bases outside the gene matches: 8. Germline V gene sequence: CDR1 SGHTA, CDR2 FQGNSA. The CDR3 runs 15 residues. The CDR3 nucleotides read TGTGCCAGCAGCACTCACAGGGGGATAGATTCACCCCTCCACTTT. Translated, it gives CASSTHRGIDSPLHF.

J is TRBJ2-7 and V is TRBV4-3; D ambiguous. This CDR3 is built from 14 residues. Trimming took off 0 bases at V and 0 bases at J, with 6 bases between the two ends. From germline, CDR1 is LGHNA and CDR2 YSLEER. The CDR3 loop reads CASSQDTVSYEQYF. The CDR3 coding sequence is TGCGCCAGCAGCCAAGATACAGTCTCCTACGAGCAGTACTTC.

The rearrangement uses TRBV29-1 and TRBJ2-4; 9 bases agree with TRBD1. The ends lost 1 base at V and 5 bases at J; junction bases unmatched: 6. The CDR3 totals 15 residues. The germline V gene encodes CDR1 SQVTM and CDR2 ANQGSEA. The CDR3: CSVEGGTGRQNIQYF. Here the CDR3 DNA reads TGCAGCGTTGAAGGCGGGACAGGGCGGCAAAACATTCAGTACTTC. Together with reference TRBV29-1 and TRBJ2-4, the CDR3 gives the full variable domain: SAVISQKPSRDICQRGTSLTIQCQVDSQVTMMFWYRQQPGQSLTLIATANQGSEATYESGFVIDKFPISRPNLTFSTLTVSNMSPEDSSIYLCSVEGGTGRQNIQYFGAGTRLSVL.

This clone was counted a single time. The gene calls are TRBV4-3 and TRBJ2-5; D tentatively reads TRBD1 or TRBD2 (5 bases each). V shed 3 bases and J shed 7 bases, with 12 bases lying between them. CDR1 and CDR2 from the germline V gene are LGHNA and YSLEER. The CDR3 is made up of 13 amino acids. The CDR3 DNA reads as TGCGCCAGCAGCCAGGGACGGGTAGGGACCCAGTACTTC. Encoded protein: CASSQGRVGTQYF.

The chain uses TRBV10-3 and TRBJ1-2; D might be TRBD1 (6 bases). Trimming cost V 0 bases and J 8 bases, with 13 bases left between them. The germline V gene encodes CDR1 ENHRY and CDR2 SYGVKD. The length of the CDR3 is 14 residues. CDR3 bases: TGTGCCATCAGTGAGTCAGCCAGGGGAATAGGCTACACCTTC. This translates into CAISESARGIGYTF.

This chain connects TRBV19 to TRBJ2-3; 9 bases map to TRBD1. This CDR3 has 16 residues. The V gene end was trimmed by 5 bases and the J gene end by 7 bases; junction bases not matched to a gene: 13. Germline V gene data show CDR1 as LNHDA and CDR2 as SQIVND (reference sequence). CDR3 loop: CASSPPGTGRSNTQYF. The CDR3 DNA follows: TGTGCCAGTAGTCCCCCCGGGACAGGGAGGTCAAATACGCAGTATTTT.

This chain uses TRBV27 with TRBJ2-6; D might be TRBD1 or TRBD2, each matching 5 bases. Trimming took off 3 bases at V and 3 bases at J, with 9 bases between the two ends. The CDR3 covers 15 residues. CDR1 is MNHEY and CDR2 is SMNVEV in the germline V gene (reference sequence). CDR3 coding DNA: TGTGCCAGCAGTTTGGGGGTTGGTGGGGCCAACGTCCTGACTTTC. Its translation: CASSLGVGGANVLTF.

CDR3 protein: CASSRTGGFYEQYF. DNA of the CDR3: TGTGCCAGCAGCCGGACAGGGGGGTTCTACGAGCAGTACTTC. The chain employs TRBV6-5 and TRBJ2-7; 10 nucleotides match TRBD1. The CDR3 sequence is 14 residues long. Germline CDR1 is MNHEY and CDR2 is SVGAGI. V lost 6 bases, J lost 3 bases, and 5 bases stayed unmatched.

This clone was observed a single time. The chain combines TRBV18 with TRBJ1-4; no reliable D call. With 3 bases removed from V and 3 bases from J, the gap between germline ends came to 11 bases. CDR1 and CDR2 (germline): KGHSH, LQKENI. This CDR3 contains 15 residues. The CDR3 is CASSPQLTPNEKLFF. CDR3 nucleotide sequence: TGTGCCAGCTCACCCCAATTGACTCCTAATGAAAAACTGTTTTTT.

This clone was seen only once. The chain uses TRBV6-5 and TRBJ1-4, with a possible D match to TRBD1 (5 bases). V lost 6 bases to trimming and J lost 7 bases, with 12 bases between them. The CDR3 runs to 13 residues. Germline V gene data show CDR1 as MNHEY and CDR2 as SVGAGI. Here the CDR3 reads CASRLGEFEKLFF. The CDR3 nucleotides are TGTGCCAGCAGATTGGGGGAGTTTGAAAAACTGTTTTTT.

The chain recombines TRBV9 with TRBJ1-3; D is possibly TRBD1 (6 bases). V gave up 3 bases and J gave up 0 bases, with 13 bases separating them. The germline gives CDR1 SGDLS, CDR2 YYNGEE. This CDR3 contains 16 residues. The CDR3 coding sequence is TGTGCCAGCAGCGAGGGGGGATTACTCTCTGGAAACACCATATATTTT. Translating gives CASSEGGLLSGNTIYF.

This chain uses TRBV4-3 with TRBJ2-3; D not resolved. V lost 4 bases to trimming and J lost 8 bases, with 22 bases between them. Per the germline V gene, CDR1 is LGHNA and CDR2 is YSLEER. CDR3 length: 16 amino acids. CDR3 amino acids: CASSPRFPVQKGTQYF. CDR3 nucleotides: TGCGCCAGCAGCCCCCGCTTCCCGGTACAGAAGGGTACGCAGTATTTT.

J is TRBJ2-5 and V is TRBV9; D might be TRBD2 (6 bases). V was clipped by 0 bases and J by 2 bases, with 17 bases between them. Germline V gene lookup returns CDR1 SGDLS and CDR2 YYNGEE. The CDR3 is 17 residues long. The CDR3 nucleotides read TGTGCCAGCAGCGTAGGGAGGGCATCAAGATTACAAGAGACCCAGTACTTC. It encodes CASSVGRASRLQETQYF.

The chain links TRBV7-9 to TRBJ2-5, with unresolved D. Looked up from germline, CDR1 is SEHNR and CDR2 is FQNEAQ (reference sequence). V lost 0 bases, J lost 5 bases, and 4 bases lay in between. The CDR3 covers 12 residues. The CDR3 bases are TGTGCCAGCAGCTTAGCAGGCGAGACCCAGTACTTC. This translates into CASSLAGETQYF.

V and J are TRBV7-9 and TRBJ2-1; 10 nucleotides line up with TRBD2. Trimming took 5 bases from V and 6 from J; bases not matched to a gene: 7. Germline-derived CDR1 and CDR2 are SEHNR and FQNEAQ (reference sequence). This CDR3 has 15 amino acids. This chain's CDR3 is CASSHPSGGPNEQFF. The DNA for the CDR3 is TGTGCCAGCAGCCACCCTAGCGGGGGCCCCAATGAGCAGTTCTTC. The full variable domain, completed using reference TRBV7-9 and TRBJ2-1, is DTGVSQNPRHKITKRGQNVTFRCDPISEHNRLYWYRQTLGQGPEFLTYFQNEAQLEKSRLLSDRFSAERPKGSFSTLEIQRTEQGDSAMYLCASSHPSGGPNEQFFGPGTRLTVL.